This TCR beta chain stems from a study of identical twins (dated by TCRdb to the mid-2010s). Study-wide context: The study deep-sequenced TCR alpha and beta repertoires from monozygotic twins, unrelated adults of various ages and cord blood to test whether fetal clonotypes persist. To rule out contamination, replicate twin experiments were performed at different times with different library preparation protocols.

The library was generated by 5' RACE. TCRdb shows the sequencer as Illumina HiSeq 2000. A universal primer binding site was added through template switching, and the final cDNA carried a unique molecular identifier so that TCR cDNA molecules could be counted accurately. First-strand cDNA for TCR alpha and beta chains was synthesized from specific primers in the conserved constant-segment region. Each cDNA library was double barcoded, with a SMART-Mk sample barcode plus Illumina barcodes, to control for contamination. TruSeq adapter sequences along with Illumina sample barcodes were introduced in two successive PCR steps. The TCR alpha and beta cDNA libraries were sequenced on the Illumina HiSeq platform using custom primers. The source study handled its data this way. MiGEC processed the raw reads to extract unique molecular identifiers, while MiXCR was used to determine the CDR3 positions. Recombination models were inferred per individual with the repgenHMM and IGoR tools using an EM algorithm. Shared clonotypes were analyzed with the tcR package in R, and sharing was normalized by the product of cloneset sizes. To study raw recombination free of thymic and clonal selection effects, out-of-frame nonproductive sequences were analyzed. The public sequencing data were trimmed at Q25 with fastp and processed into clonotypes with MiXCR by TCRdb, which kept only in-frame beta chains. All rows with the same CDR3 protein become a single entry with the most common DNA and genes. TCRdb assigned the V and J calls; the authors' analysis was not used. For this sample the table gives about 200,000 distinct CDR3 sequences, of which around 8% were detected only once. The leading ten clones occupy approximately 2% of the sample.

The full study reports these points: A weaker excess of twin sharing was found in beta out-of-frame sequences because the signal-to-noise ratio was lowered by fewer shared sequences. Zero-insertion analyses could be partly confounded by invariant T cells such as MAIT and iNKT, though diverse VJ usage argued against such confounding for most clonotypes. Compared with coincidental sharing between unrelated individuals, out-of-frame TCR alpha sequences shared between twins showed an excess of sequences with low generation probability. Because the same donors could not be followed over many years, conclusions were based on cross-sectional statistical analysis. Recombination models systematically underestimated out-of-frame TCR alpha sharing in monozygotic twins but agreed with sharing between unrelated individuals. Abundant cord blood beta clonotypes carried fewer insertions; young adult naive repertoires showed a weaker similar trend, while memory repertoires showed none.

Every donor in the study was a healthy Caucasian. Three pairs of female monozygotic twins, all aged roughly 18 to 29 years, were included in the twin cohort. Using Miltenyi CD45RO+ enrichment and human naive T-cell isolation kits, memory (CD45RO+) and naive T cells were isolated from PBMC. The germline V and J ends show losses of 7 bases and 5 bases respectively, and no gene match explains 4 bases of the junction. Looking up the germline V gene yields CDR1 SQVTM and CDR2 ANQGSEA. CDR3 length: 11 amino acids, cysteine to phenylalanine. Left in the record is the CDR3 DNA by itself, 33 bases read in frame from the first base. This clonotype was detected many times. Its antigen is unknown. The input lacks base qualities; no much larger clone sits a single base away. These data also featured in a second study, about yellow fever vaccine responses in identical twins. Per the second study: The authors reported that the T cell response to vaccination in identical twins appeared partly convergent and partly personalized. Focusing on identical twins, the study followed the T cell clones that responded to the vaccine, and did so with precision.

The receptor comes from a woman under 30 in good health. The receptor chain draws on TRBV29-1 and TRBJ2-7; 8 bases in the junction line up with TRBD1. Material: memory (CD45RO+) T cells sorted from blood. The cell subset or site label corresponds to: CD45RO+ enriched T cells. DNA sequence: TGCAGCGCCTCAGGGGGCGACGAGCAGTACTTC. This codes for CSASGGDEQYF.